The 27 T cell receptor beta chains below were found in one sample sequenced in a study of cytomegalovirus exposure and HLA in healthy donors. It was with 60 Vbeta and 13 Jbeta primers that the PCR ran. Generated by immunoSEQ multiplex PCR, the TCRdb table keeps only in-frame clones and is missing some. The sample lists about 170,000 clones, around 74% occurring once. What was sequenced was PBMCs. The receptors were gathered from a female donor in good health and CMV-seronegative.

This clone was observed a few times. V usage is TRBV5-1 and J usage is TRBJ2-2; the match to TRBD1 covers 10 bases. CDR1 and CDR2 from the germline V gene are SGHRS and YFSETQ. This CDR3 is 16 amino acids long. J gave up 1 base and V 4 bases, and 4 bases lay outside the gene matches. The CDR3 region is CASSPGQGMNTGELFF. CDR3 DNA sequence: TGCGCCAGCAGCCCGGGACAGGGGATGAACACCGGGGAGCTGTTTTTT.

This chain joins TRBV5-4 and TRBJ2-2; a possible D gene is TRBD1 (5 bases). The CDR3 extends over 14 amino acids. In germline, CDR1 is SGHNT, CDR2 YYREEE (reference sequence). Trimming cost V 4 bases and J 5 bases, with 12 bases left between them. CDR3 nucleotides: TGTGCCAGCAGCCGACAGCGAGGAACCGGGGAGCTGTTTTTT. This gives the protein CASSRQRGTGELFF.

The CDR3 coding sequence is TGTGCCAGTAGTCCAGGCCGGGGTAGCGGGATAGGTGAGCAGTACTTC. It encodes CASSPGRGSGIGEQYF. This rearrangement joins TRBV19 to TRBJ2-7, with 8 bases fitting TRBD2. V was clipped by 5 bases and J by 7 bases; unmatched bases: 16. This CDR3 region has 16 residues. Germline loops: CDR1 LNHDA, CDR2 SQIVND (reference sequence).

The J gene is TRBJ1-1, the V gene TRBV7-9; unclear D gene. This CDR3 contains 15 residues. The V and J ends lost 2 bases and 5 bases respectively, with 15 bases between them. Germline CDR1 is SEHNR and CDR2 is FQNEAQ (reference sequence). CDR3: CASSLNEGGSTEAFF. CDR3 nucleotides: TGTGCCAGCAGCTTAAATGAGGGTGGGTCTACTGAAGCTTTCTTT.

This chain joins TRBV18 and TRBJ1-4, with 7 nucleotides matching TRBD1. CDR3 length equals 16 residues. The V segment lost 2 bases and the J segment 3 bases; nucleotides outside the gene matches: 6. Germline V gives CDR1 KGHSH, CDR2 LQKENI. CDR3 nucleotide sequence: TGTGCCAGCTCACCAGTTCTTACAGGGGCTAATGAAAAACTGTTTTTT. Amino acids: CASSPVLTGANEKLFF. Full variable domain (missing parts from reference TRBV18 and TRBJ1-4): NAGVMQNPRHLVRRRGQEARLRCSPMKGHSHVYWYRQLPEEGLKFMVYLQKENIIDESGMPKERFSAEFPKEGPSILRIQQVVRGDSAAYFCASSPVLTGANEKLFFGSGTQLSVL.

The J gene is TRBJ2-7, the V gene TRBV2; the D gene is possibly TRBD1 (6 bases). V gave up 8 bases and J gave up 2 bases, with 25 bases separating them. This CDR3 has 17 amino acids. The germline CDR1 and CDR2 sequences are SNHLY and FYNNEI. The CDR3 reads CASLHPDRSKSPYEQYF. In DNA form, the CDR3 reads TGTGCCAGCCTTCATCCTGACAGGTCCAAAAGTCCCTACGAGCAGTACTTC.

The chain has TRBV19 and TRBJ1-2; 7 nucleotides match TRBD1. The trim removed 2 bases at V and 8 bases at J, leaving 8 bases unmatched. This CDR3 has 14 residues. Germline V gene lookup returns CDR1 LNHDA and CDR2 SQIVND (reference sequence). The CDR3 loop is CASSITGTETGYTF. CDR3 DNA: TGTGCCAGTAGTATAACCGGGACAGAGACCGGCTACACCTTC. The full variable domain, in which reference TRBV19 and TRBJ1-2 provide the parts outside the CDR3, is DGGITQSPKYLFRKEGQNVTLSCEQNLNHDAMYWYRQDPGQGLRLIYYSQIVNDFQKGDIAEGYSVSREKKESFPLTVTSAQKNPTAFYLCASSITGTETGYTFGSGTRLTVV.

This chain uses TRBV27 with TRBJ2-7, with TRBD1 matching 8 bases. The CDR3 covers 13 residues. In germline, CDR1 is MNHEY, CDR2 SMNVEV (reference sequence). Unmatched junction bases numbered 6, after V lost 6 bases and J lost 5 bases. The CDR3: CASRRQGANEQYF. CDR3 nucleotides: TGTGCCAGCAGACGGCAGGGGGCTAACGAGCAGTACTTC.

The V gene is TRBV7-3, the J gene TRBJ1-2, with 9 bases fitting TRBD1. The CDR3 extends over 17 amino acids. Germline CDR1 SGHTA, CDR2 FQGTGA. V lost 7 bases and J lost 3; bases outside the gene matches: 15. The CDR3 DNA sequence: TGTGCCAGCACCGACACAGGGGACAGGGTTGGTGACTATGGCTACACCTTC. Its translation: CASTDTGDRVGDYGYTF.

This clone was counted a few times. The chain combines TRBV30 with TRBJ2-7; tentative D call: TRBD2 (6 bases). The CDR3 totals 14 residues. In germline, CDR1 is GTSNPN, CDR2 SVGIG (reference sequence). V was clipped by 0 bases and J by 3 bases, with 12 bases between them. CDR3 DNA sequence: TGTGCCTGGAGTGTATTGGGGGGAGTCTACGAGCAGTACTTC. It is translated as CAWSVLGGVYEQYF.

This clone has only one observation. V gene TRBV5-1 combines with J gene TRBJ1-1; weak D call: TRBD1 (5 bases). Trimming shortened V by 2 bases and J by 1 base, and 12 bases separated the two germline ends. CDR1 SGHRS and CDR2 YFSETQ come from the germline V gene. The CDR3 extends over 15 amino acids. The CDR3 sequence: CASSFGQAKNTEAFF. The DNA of the CDR3 is TGCGCCAGCAGCTTCGGACAAGCTAAGAACACTGAAGCTTTCTTT.

The chain links TRBV1 to TRBJ2-4; the D segment call TRBD2 is taken from the table without a DNA check. TRBV1 is a documented pseudogene. The CDR3 is 16 amino acids. The CDR3 nucleotides read TGCACCAGCAGCCAAGATGGGAGAGGGGCCAAAAACATTCAGTACTTC. Amino acid sequence: CTSSQDGRGAKNIQYF.

The chain joins TRBV18 to TRBJ1-6; D remains unclear. CDR3 size: 19 residues. The germline CDR1 and CDR2 sequences are KGHSH and LQKENI. V was pared by 3 bases and J by 9 bases, with 27 bases between. The CDR3 bases are TGTGCCAGCTCACCCGAATACCAAGCTGTGACATACCGGCTTTCACCCCTCCACTTT. This encodes CASSPEYQAVTYRLSPLHF. The full variable domain, in which reference TRBV18 and TRBJ1-6 provide the parts outside the CDR3, is NAGVMQNPRHLVRRRGQEARLRCSPMKGHSHVYWYRQLPEEGLKFMVYLQKENIIDESGMPKERFSAEFPKEGPSILRIQQVVRGDSAAYFCASSPEYQAVTYRLSPLHFGNGTRLTVT.

The rearrangement joins TRBV7-9 to TRBJ2-5, with 7 bases identical to TRBD2. Matching the DNA end better, TRBJ2-7 makes the J call doubtful. Germline V CDR1 and CDR2: SEHNR, FQNEAQ (reference sequence). The CDR3 runs to 13 residues. This CDR3 reads CAGGVLADYEQYF. In nucleotides, the CDR3 is TGTGCCGGGGGGGTACTGGCTGACTACGAGCAGTACTTC.

The V gene is TRBV18, the J gene TRBJ2-5, with TRBD1 identical over 8 bases. The CDR3 consists of 15 residues. From germline, CDR1 is KGHSH and CDR2 LQKENI. Trimming at V came to 4 bases and at J to 4 bases, leaving 8 bases not matched to a gene. CDR3 amino acids: CASSQQGGLRETQYF. The DNA for the CDR3 is TGTGCCAGCTCACAACAGGGGGGCCTCCGAGAGACCCAGTACTTC.

This clone was counted only a few times. The chain joins TRBV11-2 to TRBJ2-5; 13 bases align to TRBD2. CDR3 length: 17 residues. Germline lookup yields CDR1 SGHAT and CDR2 FQNNGV. With V trimmed by 3 bases and J by 1 base, 5 bases remained unmatched. The CDR3 region has the DNA TGTGCCAGCAGCTTGGGCAGGACTAGCGGGGGCCAAGAGACCCAGTACTTC. Translating gives CASSLGRTSGGQETQYF.

The rearrangement uses TRBV27 and TRBJ1-6, with a possible D match to TRBD1 (6 bases). This CDR3 has 15 amino acids. The germline V gene encodes CDR1 MNHEY and CDR2 SMNVEV (reference sequence). Trimming pared 0 bases from V and 11 bases from J, leaving 14 bases between. In nucleotides, the CDR3 is TGTGCCAGCAGTTTATCGTCAGGGGTGAGTACACCCCTCCACTTT. This sequence encodes CASSLSSGVSTPLHF.

The gene calls are TRBV6-1 and TRBJ2-7; D unclear. Germline assignment: CDR1 MNHNS and CDR2 SASEGT. The CDR3 runs 13 residues. Trimming stripped 3 bases from V and 6 bases from J, with 12 bases between. The CDR3 coding sequence is TGTGCCAGCAGTGAGTATGAGCGTGCCGAGCAGTACTTC. Translated, it gives CASSEYERAEQYF.

V is TRBV10-3 and J is TRBJ1-6; 8 bases agree with TRBD1. The CDR3 extends over 16 amino acids. Germline V gene data show CDR1 as ENHRY and CDR2 as SYGVKD. The ends lost 0 bases at V and 4 bases at J; junction bases unmatched: 2. CDR3 DNA: TGTGCCATCAGTGAGTCTACAGGGGGTTATAATTCACCCCTCCACTTT. It specifies CAISESTGGYNSPLHF.

The J gene is TRBJ2-5, the V gene TRBV6-1, with TRBD1 identical over 11 bases. Germline CDR1 is MNHNS and CDR2 is SASEGT. Unmatched junction bases numbered 7, after V lost 3 bases and J lost 4 bases. The CDR3 extends over 16 amino acids. In DNA form, the CDR3 reads TGTGCCAGCAGTGAGGGACAGGGGGTTTTGGGAGAGACCCAGTACTTC. Its protein is CASSEGQGVLGETQYF.

The V gene is TRBV9, the J gene TRBJ1-3; 8 bases are a match to TRBD1. Germline loops: CDR1 SGDLS, CDR2 YYNGEE. The J segment lost 0 bases and the V segment lost 3 bases, leaving 11 bases of the junction unmatched. This CDR3 has 18 residues. Here the CDR3 reads CASSADRASRGSGNTIYF. CDR3 nucleotide sequence: TGTGCCAGCAGCGCGGACAGGGCCTCTAGGGGCTCTGGAAACACCATATATTTT.

V and J are TRBV19 and TRBJ1-2; D gene ambiguous. The V gene lost 6 bases and the J gene lost 4 bases, with 18 bases spanning the gap. Germline CDR1 and CDR2: LNHDA and SQIVND (reference sequence). The CDR3 covers 15 residues. Here the CDR3 reads CASSLANVQAYGYTF. CDR3 bases: TGTGCCAGTAGCCTCGCGAATGTCCAGGCCTATGGCTACACCTTC. The full variable domain, with the rest looked up from reference TRBV19 and TRBJ1-2, is DGGITQSPKYLFRKEGQNVTLSCEQNLNHDAMYWYRQDPGQGLRLIYYSQIVNDFQKGDIAEGYSVSREKKESFPLTVTSAQKNPTAFYLCASSLANVQAYGYTFGSGTRLTVV.

The gene calls are TRBV5-1 and TRBJ2-5, with D possibly TRBD2 on 5 matching bases. Trimming shortened V by 4 bases and J by 2 bases, and 12 bases separated the two germline ends. CDR1 and CDR2 from the germline V gene are SGHRS and YFSETQ. This CDR3 contains 14 residues. CDR3 in DNA: TGCGCCAGCAGCGCCTACCGGGGACAAGAGACCCAGTACTTC. Amino acid sequence: CASSAYRGQETQYF.

This rearrangement joins TRBV5-1 to TRBJ2-3, with D unclear. Between the trimmed V and J ends, which lost 4 bases and 1 base, there was a span of 13 bases. The CDR3 length is 15 residues. Germline CDR1 and CDR2: SGHRS and YFSETQ. Here the CDR3 reads CASSLLVPGTDTQYF. CDR3 coding DNA: TGCGCCAGCAGCCTTCTAGTGCCTGGCACAGATACGCAGTATTTT.

J is TRBJ1-5 and V is TRBV2; D gene uncertain. V was pared by 4 bases and J by 1 base, with 8 bases between. The CDR3 runs 14 residues. Germline V CDR1 and CDR2: SNHLY, FYNNEI. The CDR3 DNA reads as TGTGCCAGCAGTGTTGAGGGAAGCAATCAGCCCCAGCATTTT. Translation: CASSVEGSNQPQHF. The complete variable domain, with remaining parts taken from reference TRBV2 and TRBJ1-5, reads EPEVTQTPSHQVTQMGQEVILRCVPISNHLYFYWYRQILGQKVEFLVSFYNNEISEKSEIFDDQFSVERPDGSNFTLKIRSTKLEDSAMYFCASSVEGSNQPQHFGDGTRLSIL.

This clone appeared a few times. The chain carries TRBV5-6 and TRBJ1-6, with D hard to call. The CDR3 is 15 residues long. CDR1 is SGHDT and CDR2 is YYEEEE in the germline V gene. The V gene lost 2 bases and the J gene lost 0 bases, with 6 bases spanning the gap. In DNA form, the CDR3 reads TGTGCCAGCAGCTTCCCGAGCTCCTATAATTCACCCCTCCACTTT. Residues: CASSFPSSYNSPLHF.

This chain joins TRBV28 and TRBJ2-7, with TRBD1 matching over 8 bases. Germline V gene lookup returns CDR1 MDHEN and CDR2 SYDVKM. CDR3 length: 14 residues. V dropped 5 bases and J dropped 10; count of bases not matched to a gene: 13. In DNA form, the CDR3 reads TGTGCCAGCAGTACCTTGGACAGGGTGGGGGCTCAGTACTTC. It codes for CASSTLDRVGAQYF.